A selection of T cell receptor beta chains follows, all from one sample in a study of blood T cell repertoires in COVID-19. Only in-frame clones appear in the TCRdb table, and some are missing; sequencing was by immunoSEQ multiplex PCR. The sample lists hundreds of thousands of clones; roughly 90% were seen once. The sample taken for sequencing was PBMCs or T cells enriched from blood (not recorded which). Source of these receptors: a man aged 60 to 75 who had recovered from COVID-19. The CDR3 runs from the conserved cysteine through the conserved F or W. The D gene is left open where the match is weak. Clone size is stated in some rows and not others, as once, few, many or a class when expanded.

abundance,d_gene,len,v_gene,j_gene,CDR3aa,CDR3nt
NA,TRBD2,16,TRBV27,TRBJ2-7,CASSFLSGRASNEQYF,TGTGCCAGCAGTTTCCTTAGCGGGAGGGCGAGCAACGAGCAGTACTTC
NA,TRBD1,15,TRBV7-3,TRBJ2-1,CASSLMRVGGDEQFF,TGTGCCAGCAGCTTAATGCGGGTAGGGGGCGATGAGCAGTTCTTC
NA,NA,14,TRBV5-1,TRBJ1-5,CASSLAQGDQPQHF,TGCGCCAGCAGCTTGGCACAGGGCGATCAGCCCCAGCATTTT
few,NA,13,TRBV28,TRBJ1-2,CASSADSSYGYTF,TGTGCCAGCAGTGCGGACAGTTCCTATGGCTACACCTTC
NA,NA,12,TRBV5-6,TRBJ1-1,CASSFTGGEAFF,TGTGCCAGCAGCTTTACGGGCGGGGAAGCTTTCTTT
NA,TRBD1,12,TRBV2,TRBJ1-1,CASSKGTGGAFF,TGTGCCAGCAGTAAAGGGACAGGGGGAGCTTTCTTT
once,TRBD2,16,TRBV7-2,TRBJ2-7,CASSVGLAGGAYEQYF,TGTGCCAGCAGCGTTGGACTAGCGGGAGGGGCCTACGAGCAGTACTTC
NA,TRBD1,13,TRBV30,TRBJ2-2,CAWDRVNTGELFF,TGTGCCTGGGACAGGGTGAACACCGGGGAGCTGTTTTTT
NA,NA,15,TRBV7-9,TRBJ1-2,CASSTSGGSSYGYTF,TGTGCCAGCAGCACTAGTGGTGGGAGCTCCTATGGCTACACCTTC
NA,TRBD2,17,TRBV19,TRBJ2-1,CASSTFGGVGSYNEQFF,TGTGCCAGTAGCACCTTCGGGGGGGTCGGCTCCTACAATGAGCAGTTCTTC
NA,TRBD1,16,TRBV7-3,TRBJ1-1,CASSSRGDRENTEAFF,TGTGCCAGCAGCTCTAGAGGGGACAGGGAAAACACTGAAGCTTTCTTT
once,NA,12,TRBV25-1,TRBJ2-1,CASSQFRGEQFF,TGTGCCAGCAGCCAATTTAGAGGTGAGCAGTTCTTC
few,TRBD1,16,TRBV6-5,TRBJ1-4,CASSYSQGGINEKLFF,TGTGCCAGCAGTTACTCGCAGGGGGGCATTAATGAAAAACTGTTTTTT
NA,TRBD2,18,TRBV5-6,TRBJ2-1,CASSLRGSSGRSHNEQFF,TGTGCCAGCAGCTTGAGAGGCTCTAGCGGGAGAAGCCACAATGAGCAGTTCTTC
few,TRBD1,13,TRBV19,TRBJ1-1,CASSQGVGTEAFF,TGTGCCAGTAGTCAGGGGGTGGGCACTGAAGCTTTCTTT
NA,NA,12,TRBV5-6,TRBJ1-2,CASSSRAGGYTF,TGTGCCAGCAGCTCCAGGGCTGGTGGCTACACCTTC
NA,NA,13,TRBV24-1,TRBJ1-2,CATSDRGYYGYTF,TGTGCCACCAGTGACAGGGGTTACTATGGCTACACCTTC
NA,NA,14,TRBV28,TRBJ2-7,CASSLAGSLYEQYF,TGTGCCAGCAGTTTGGCAGGATCCCTTTACGAGCAGTACTTC
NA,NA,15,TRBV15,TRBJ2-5,CATSRDRAGQETQYF,TGTGCCACCAGCAGAGATCGGGCGGGACAAGAGACCCAGTACTTC
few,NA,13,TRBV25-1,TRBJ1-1,CASSRTANTEAFF,TGTGCCAGCAGTAGGACAGCGAACACTGAAGCTTTCTTT
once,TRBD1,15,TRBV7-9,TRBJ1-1,CASSLSQGYHTEAFF,TGTGCCAGCAGCTTATCACAGGGGTACCACACTGAAGCTTTCTTT
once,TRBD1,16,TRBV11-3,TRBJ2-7,CASSRTGPGSSYEQYF,TGTGCCAGCAGCCGGACAGGCCCAGGGAGCTCCTACGAGCAGTACTTC
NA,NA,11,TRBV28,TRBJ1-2,CASSLSHGYTF,TGTGCCAGCAGTTTGAGTCATGGCTACACCTTC
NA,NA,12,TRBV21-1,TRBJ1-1,CASSRTGTEAFF,TGTGCCAGCAGCCGTACTGGCACTGAAGCTTTCTTT
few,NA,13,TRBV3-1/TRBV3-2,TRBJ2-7,CASSHSDRGEQYF,TGTGCCAGCAGCCATTCGGATCGGGGCGAGCAGTACTTC
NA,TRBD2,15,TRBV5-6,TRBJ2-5,CASSLVAGGRETQYF,TGTGCCAGCAGCTTAGTAGCGGGAGGGAGAGAGACCCAGTACTTC
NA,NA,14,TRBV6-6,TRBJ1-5,CASSPSRGNQPQHF,TGTGCCAGCAGCCCCTCGAGAGGGAATCAGCCCCAGCATTTT
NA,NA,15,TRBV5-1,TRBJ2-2,CASSLAQGSSGELFF,TGCGCCAGCAGCTTGGCCCAGGGATCGTCCGGGGAGCTGTTTTTT
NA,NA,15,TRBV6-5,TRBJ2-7,CASSLSPGLGYEQYF,TGTGCCAGCAGTTTATCACCGGGACTGGGCTACGAGCAGTACTTC
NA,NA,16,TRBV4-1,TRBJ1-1,CASSPKGRGMNTEAFF,TGCGCCAGCAGCCCCAAGGGCAGGGGCATGAACACTGAAGCTTTCTTT
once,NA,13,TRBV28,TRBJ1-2,CASSLTGVWGYTF,TGTGCCAGCAGCCTCACAGGCGTCTGGGGCTACACCTTC
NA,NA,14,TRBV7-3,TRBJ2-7,CASSRGLESYEQYF,TGTGCCAGCAGTAGAGGACTGGAATCCTACGAGCAGTACTTC
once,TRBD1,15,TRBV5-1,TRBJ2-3,CASSSGGQGGDTQYF,TGCGCCAGCAGCTCTGGGGGACAGGGGGGAGATACGCAGTATTTT
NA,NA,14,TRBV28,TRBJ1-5,CASSLVQGNQPQHF,TGTGCCAGCAGTTTAGTTCAGGGGAATCAGCCCCAGCATTTT
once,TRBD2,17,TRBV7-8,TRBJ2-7,CASSLGGLAGPTYEQYF,TGTGCCAGCAGCTTAGGTGGACTAGCGGGGCCGACCTACGAGCAGTACTTC
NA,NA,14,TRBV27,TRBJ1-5,CASSSDPVGGPQHF,TGTGCCAGCAGTTCGGACCCGGTAGGAGGACCCCAGCATTTT
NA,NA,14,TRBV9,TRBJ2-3,CASSLRPSADTQYF,TGTGCCAGCAGCCTGCGGCCAAGTGCAGATACGCAGTATTTT
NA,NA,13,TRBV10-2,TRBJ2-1,CASRTGQNNEQFF,TGCGCCAGCAGGACCGGACAGAACAATGAGCAGTTCTTC
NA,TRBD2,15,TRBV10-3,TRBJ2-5,CAISGGLAGLETQYF,TGTGCCATCAGCGGGGGACTAGCGGGATTAGAGACCCAGTACTTC
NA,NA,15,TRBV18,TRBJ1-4,CASSPRARPNEKLFF,TGTGCCAGCTCACCGAGGGCCAGGCCTAATGAAAAACTGTTTTTT
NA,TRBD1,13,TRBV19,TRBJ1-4,CASNRGEAEKLFF,TGTGCCAGTAACAGGGGGGAGGCTGAAAAACTGTTTTTT
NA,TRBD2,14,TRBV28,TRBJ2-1,CASTGRMSVSEQFF,TGTGCCAGCACCGGGAGGATGAGCGTTTCTGAGCAGTTCTTC
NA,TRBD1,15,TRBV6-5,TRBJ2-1,CASSYQGQGGNEQFF,TGTGCCAGCAGTTACCAGGGACAGGGAGGCAATGAGCAGTTCTTC
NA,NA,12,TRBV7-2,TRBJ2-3,CASSLYPDTQYF,TGTGCCAGCAGCCTCTATCCGGATACGCAGTATTTT
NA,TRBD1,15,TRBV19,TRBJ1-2,CASSPPPQGIYGYTF,TGTGCCAGTAGCCCGCCCCCACAGGGGATCTATGGCTACACCTTC
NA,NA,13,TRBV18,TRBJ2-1,CASSPISANEQFF,TGTGCCAGCTCACCCATTAGCGCAAATGAGCAGTTCTTC
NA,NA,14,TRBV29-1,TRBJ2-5,CSVEGPLGAETQYF,TGCAGCGTTGAAGGCCCCCTAGGGGCTGAGACCCAGTACTTC
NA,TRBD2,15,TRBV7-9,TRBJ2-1,CASSLEGGPYDEQFF,TGTGCCAGCAGCTTAGAGGGAGGGCCTTATGATGAGCAGTTCTTC
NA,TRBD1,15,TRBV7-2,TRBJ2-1,CASSLEHRGYNEQFF,TGTGCCAGCAGCTTAGAGCACAGGGGATACAATGAGCAGTTCTTC
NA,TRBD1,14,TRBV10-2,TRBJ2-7,CASSVQGAPREQYF,TGCGCCAGCAGTGTACAGGGGGCGCCCCGCGAGCAGTACTTC
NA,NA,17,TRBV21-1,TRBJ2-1,CARDPYTGTSGTHEQFF,TGTGCCAGGGACCCCTACACCGGGACTAGCGGAACCCATGAGCAGTTCTTC
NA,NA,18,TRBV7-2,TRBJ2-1,CASSLAWSGMTSYNEQFF,TGTGCCAGCAGCTTAGCGTGGTCGGGGATGACATCCTACAATGAGCAGTTCTTC
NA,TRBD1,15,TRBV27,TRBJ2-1,CASRSFGTGGDEQFF,TGTGCCAGCAGGTCGTTCGGGACAGGGGGTGATGAGCAGTTCTTC